These 9 T cell receptor beta chains share one sample of origin, sequenced in a study of OX40 agonist ivuxolimab in advanced cancers. Sequenced by immunoSEQ multiplex PCR; TCRdb stores in-frame clones only, minus some. Among around 26,000 clones listed, more than 75% were seen once. Sequencing was performed on CD4+ or CD8+ T cells sorted from blood, taken in a trial of the OX40 agonist ivuxolimab. The receptors were gathered from an adult with an advanced solid tumor such as melanoma, head and neck, liver or kidney cancer.

A single count supports this clone. The chain couples TRBV6-1 to TRBJ2-2; D is undetermined. Germline CDR1 is MNHNS and CDR2 is SASEGT. The CDR3 contains 16 residues. The V end lost 4 bases, the J end lost 1 base, and 13 bases lay between the germline ends. The CDR3 spells CASSVALVGNTGELFF. Here the CDR3 DNA reads TGTGCCAGCAGTGTTGCCTTGGTCGGGAACACCGGGGAGCTGTTTTTT.

This clone was picked up one time. The genes are TRBV6-4 and TRBJ2-3; D could derive from TRBD1 or TRBD2 (5 bases each). Germline V gene lookup returns CDR1 MRHNA and CDR2 SNTAGT. Trimming cost V 4 bases and J 0 bases, with 11 bases left between them. The CDR3 extends over 15 amino acids. The DNA for the CDR3 is TGTGCCAGCAGTGTTAGTGGGGGAAGCACAGATACGCAGTATTTT. Translated: CASSVSGGSTDTQYF.

This CDR3 reads CASSFDSSLSPGELFF. CDR3 sequence (DNA): TGCGCCAGCAGCTTCGATTCGAGCCTCTCCCCCGGGGAGCTGTTTTTT. The rearrangement uses TRBV5-1 and TRBJ2-2; D is unresolved. The CDR3 is 16 residues long. Per the germline V gene, CDR1 is SGHRS and CDR2 is YFSETQ. V gave up 2 bases and J gave up 6 bases, with 17 bases separating them.

The gene calls are TRBV27 and TRBJ2-2, with D possibly matching TRBD2 (5 bases). Deletions cut 3 bases from V and 8 bases from J, with 7 bases between. The CDR3 loop spans 12 amino acids. The germline gives CDR1 MNHEY, CDR2 SMNVEV (reference sequence). The CDR3 DNA is TGTGCCAGCAGTTTCCCGGGAGGGGAGCTGTTTTTT. It is translated as CASSFPGGELFF.

The chain carries TRBV6-1 and TRBJ1-6; 7 bases line up with TRBD1. The length of the CDR3 is 15 residues. Germline loops: CDR1 MNHNS, CDR2 SASEGT. Losses at the gene ends were 6 bases for V and 7 bases for J; bases not matched to a gene: 9. The CDR3 DNA follows: TGTGCCAGCAGAGCCGTTGACAGGGTCAATTCACCCCTCCACTTT. It encodes CASRAVDRVNSPLHF.

The chain carries TRBV6-1 and TRBJ1-3; 7 bases map to TRBD1. This CDR3 has 15 amino acids. The V gene end was trimmed by 3 bases and the J gene end by 3 bases; junction bases not matched to a gene: 5. Per the germline V gene, CDR1 is MNHNS and CDR2 is SASEGT. CDR3 bases: TGTGCCAGCAGTGAGGGGACAGCCTATGGAAACACCATATATTTT. It yields the protein CASSEGTAYGNTIYF.

This clone was counted a few times. J is TRBJ2-5 and V is TRBV7-9; TRBD1 or TRBD2 may be the D gene (5 bases each). The V end was cut by 3 bases, the J end by 7 bases, with 6 bases between. Germline CDR1 reads SEHNR; CDR2 reads FQNEAQ (reference sequence). This CDR3 has 11 amino acids. CDR3: CASSLRGTQYF. For the CDR3, the DNA is TGTGCCAGCAGCTTGAGGGGGACCCAGTACTTC.

This sequence joins TRBV15 and TRBJ2-7; D possibly uses TRBD1 or TRBD2 (7 bases each). Germline V gives CDR1 LNHNV, CDR2 YYDKDF (reference sequence). The CDR3 has 15 residues. The germline V and J ends were trimmed by 5 bases and 3 bases, with 17 bases remaining between them. CDR3 amino acids: CATSPSPGGDYEQYF. The CDR3 region has the DNA TGTGCCACCAGCCCCTCACCAGGGGGGGACTACGAGCAGTACTTC.

The gene calls are TRBV19 and TRBJ1-5; 7 positions agree with TRBD1. The V segment lost 5 bases and the J segment 0 bases; nucleotides outside the gene matches: 4. This CDR3 spans 15 amino acids. The germline V gene has CDR1 LNHDA and CDR2 SQIVND (reference sequence). The CDR3 DNA follows: TGTGCCAGTAGTTTGGACAGGAATAGCAATCAGCCCCAGCATTTT. Translating gives CASSLDRNSNQPQHF.